This T cell receptor beta chain came from a study of T cell responses to AZD1222 COVID-19 vaccine. Generated by immunoSEQ multiplex PCR, the TCRdb table keeps only in-frame clones and is missing some. The table lists some 140,000 clones, more than 80% of them singletons. Study outcomes and limitations: Unmutated variant regions are reportedly targeted by nearly half of spike-specific TCRs.

The CDR3 totals 17 residues. Trimming took 0 bases from V and 4 from J; bases not matched to a gene: 12. Germline V lookup: CDR1 SGHNT, CDR2 YYREEE (reference sequence). On this clone: Its specificity is unknown.

This TCR was sampled from an adult in good health. This chain connects TRBV5-4 to TRBJ2-7; TRBD2 agrees at 8 bases. Source: peripheral blood, taken on day 0 of AZD1222 vaccination. CDR3 loop: CASSLAGGGTRIYEQYF. CDR3 DNA: TGTGCCAGCAGCTTGGCCGGCGGGGGGACCCGTATTTACGAGCAGTACTTC. The full variable domain, rest sourced from reference TRBV5-4 and TRBJ2-7, is ETGVTQSPTHLIKTRGQQVTLRCSSQSGHNTVSWYQQALGQGPQFIFQYYREEENGRGNFPPRFSGLQFPNYSSELNVNALELDDSALYLCASSLAGGGTRIYEQYFGPGTRLTVT.